This TCR beta chain was sequenced in a study of T cell changes during pregnancy in multiple sclerosis (dated by TCRdb to between 2018 and 2021). About the investigation overall: The study examined how the T cell repertoire changed over the course of pregnancy in women with multiple sclerosis.

Libraries were built with the immunoSEQ multiplex PCR assay. As stored in TCRdb, this immuneACCESS dataset retains in-frame rearrangements with V and J assigned. A fraction of the clones does not appear; measured against another copy, unresolved V genes explain less than half of the discrepancy, and the remainder lacks a known reason. The sample table lists under 60,000 clones, approximately 90% of them with a count of one. The ten most abundant clones make up about 9.4% of the sample. From cysteine to phenylalanine, the CDR3 is 12 amino acids long. Here the CDR3 DNA is all that survives: 36 bases in frame from base 1. At the junction V is shortened by 11 bases and J by 0 bases, with 8 bases in between. The CDR1 and CDR2 encoded by the germline V gene are SNHLY and FYNNEI. With regard to this clone: This receptor's antigen is unknown. The record has no base qualities; no much larger clone is one base away.

This receptor was obtained from a female donor with multiple sclerosis, enrolled in a pregnancy study. The sequencing used CD8+ T cells from peripheral blood mononuclear cells, collected after pregnancy. The chain couples TRBV2 to TRBJ2-1; TRBD1 is perhaps the D gene, given 5 matching bases. The sequenced DNA is TGTGCCCAGGGAAGCTCCTACAATGAGCAGTTCTTC. It is translated as CAQGSSYNEQFF.